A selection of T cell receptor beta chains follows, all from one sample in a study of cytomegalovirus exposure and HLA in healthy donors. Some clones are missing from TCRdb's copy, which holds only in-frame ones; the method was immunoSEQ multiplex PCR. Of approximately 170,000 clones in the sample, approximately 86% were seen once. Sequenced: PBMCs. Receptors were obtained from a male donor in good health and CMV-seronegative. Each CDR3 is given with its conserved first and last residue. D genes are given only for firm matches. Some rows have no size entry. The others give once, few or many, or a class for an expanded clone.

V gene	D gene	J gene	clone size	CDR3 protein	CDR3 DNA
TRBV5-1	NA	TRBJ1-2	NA	CASSPTILFVEYYGYTF	TGCGCCAGCAGCCCAACTATCCTCTTCGTAGAGTACTATGGCTACACCTTC
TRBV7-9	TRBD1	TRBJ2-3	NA	CSSSHGQGVTDTQYF	TGTTCCAGCAGCCACGGTCAGGGGGTGACAGATACGCAGTATTTT
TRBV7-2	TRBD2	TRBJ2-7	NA	CATKRLAGGYDEQYF	TGTGCCACCAAGAGACTAGCGGGGGGGTACGACGAGCAGTACTTC
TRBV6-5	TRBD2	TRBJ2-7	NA	CASIAGASSYEQYF	TGTGCCAGCATAGCGGGGGCGAGCTCCTACGAGCAGTACTTC
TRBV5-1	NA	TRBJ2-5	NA	CASSLRGVGSETQYF	TGCGCCAGCAGCTTGCGCGGGGTGGGATCGGAGACCCAGTACTTC
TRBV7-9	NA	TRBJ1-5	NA	CSSSLDGGSQPQHF	TGTTCCAGCAGCTTAGATGGAGGGAGTCAGCCCCAGCATTTT
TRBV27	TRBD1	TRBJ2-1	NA	CASSLSSGTAEQFF	TGTGCCAGCAGTTTATCCTCCGGGACAGCTGAGCAGTTCTTC
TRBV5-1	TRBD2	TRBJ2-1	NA	CASSPFTGGPNNEQFF	TGCGCCAGCAGCCCTTTCACGGGGGGGCCCAACAATGAGCAGTTCTTC
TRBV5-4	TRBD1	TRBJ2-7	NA	CASSSWTGSDEQYF	TGTGCCAGCAGCAGCTGGACAGGGTCGGACGAGCAGTACTTC
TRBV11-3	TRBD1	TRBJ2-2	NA	CASSLTGTFGELFF	TGTGCCAGCAGCTTGACAGGGACCTTCGGGGAGCTGTTTTTT
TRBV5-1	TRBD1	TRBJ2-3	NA	CASRTGRTDTQYF	TGCGCCAGCCGGACAGGGCGCACAGATACGCAGTATTTT
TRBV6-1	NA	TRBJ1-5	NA	CASRRTVDSNQPQHF	TGTGCCAGCAGACGGACAGTAGATAGCAATCAGCCCCAGCATTTT
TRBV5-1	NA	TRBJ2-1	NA	CASSLIPGTLSYNEQFF	TGCGCCAGCAGCTTAATACCCGGGACTCTCTCCTACAATGAGCAGTTCTTC
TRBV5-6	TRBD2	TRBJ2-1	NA	CASRQGLAGNEQFF	TGTGCCAGCAGACAGGGACTAGCGGGAAATGAGCAGTTCTTC
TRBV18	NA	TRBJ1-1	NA	CASSPSERVTEAFF	TGTGCCAGCTCACCATCCGAGCGGGTCACTGAAGCTTTCTTT
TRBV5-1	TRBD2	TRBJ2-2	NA	CASGTSGYNTGELFF	TGCGCCAGCGGGACTAGCGGTTATAACACCGGGGAGCTGTTTTTT
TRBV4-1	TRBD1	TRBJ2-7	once	CASTRKWGQGAEFTYEQYF	TGCGCCAGCACCCGAAAATGGGGACAGGGGGCGGAATTCACCTACGAGCAGTACTTC
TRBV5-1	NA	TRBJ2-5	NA	CASSLYRQETQYF	TGCGCCAGCAGCTTATACAGACAAGAGACCCAGTACTTC
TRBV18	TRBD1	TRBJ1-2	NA	CASSLKQGALDYGYTF	TGTGCCAGCTCTCTCAAACAGGGGGCTCTTGACTATGGCTACACCTTC
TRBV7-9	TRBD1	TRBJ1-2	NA	CASSSPGQGVYGYTF	TGTGCCAGCAGCTCCCCGGGACAGGGCGTTTATGGCTACACCTTC
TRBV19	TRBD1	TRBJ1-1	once	CASSPGTGNTEAFF	TGTGCCAGTAGTCCGGGGACAGGGAACACTGAAGCTTTCTTT
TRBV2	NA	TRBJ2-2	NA	CASSVTRSNTGELFF	TGTGCCAGCAGTGTAACCCGGTCGAACACCGGGGAGCTGTTTTTT
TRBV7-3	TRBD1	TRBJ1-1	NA	CASSLIWDRNTEAFF	TGTGCCAGCAGCTTAATCTGGGACAGGAACACTGAAGCTTTCTTT
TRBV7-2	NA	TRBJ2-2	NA	CASSSQTHVPAGVTGELFF	TGTGCCAGCAGCTCACAGACCCATGTTCCGGCAGGGGTAACCGGGGAGCTGTTTTTT
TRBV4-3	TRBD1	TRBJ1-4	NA	CASSQAGTGNEKLFF	TGCGCCAGCAGCCAAGCCGGGACAGGGAATGAAAAACTGTTTTTT
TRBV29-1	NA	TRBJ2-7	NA	CSAQKAGGLRDMLYEQYF	TGCAGCGCCCAAAAAGCCGGCGGCCTCCGGGACATGTTATACGAGCAGTACTTC
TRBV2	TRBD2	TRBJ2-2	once	CASSSLAGDAGELFF	TGTGCCAGCAGTAGCCTAGCGGGAGACGCCGGGGAGCTGTTTTTT
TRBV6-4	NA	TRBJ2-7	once	CASRELPESYEQYF	TGTGCCAGCAGAGAACTGCCCGAGAGCTACGAGCAGTACTTC
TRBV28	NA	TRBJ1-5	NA	CASSLGGSGAHQPQHF	TGTGCCAGCAGTTTGGGGGGGTCCGGGGCGCATCAGCCCCAGCATTTT
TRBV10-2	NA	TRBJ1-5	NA	CASSDRGNQPQHF	TGCGCCAGCAGTGACAGGGGCAATCAGCCCCAGCATTTT
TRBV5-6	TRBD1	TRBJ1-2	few	CASSPYVDRANYGYTF	TGTGCCAGCAGCCCCTACGTGGACAGGGCGAACTATGGCTACACCTTC
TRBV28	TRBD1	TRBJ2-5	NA	CASTPAGTAQETQYF	TGTGCCAGCACCCCGGCCGGGACAGCGCAAGAGACCCAGTACTTC
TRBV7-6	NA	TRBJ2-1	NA	CASSFRNEQFF	TGTGCCAGCAGCTTTCGGAATGAGCAGTTCTTC
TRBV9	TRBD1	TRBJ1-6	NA	CASSDRDNSPLHF	TGTGCCAGCTCCGACAGGGATAATTCACCCCTCCACTTT
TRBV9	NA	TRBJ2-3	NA	CASSVNPAGASTDTQYF	TGTGCCAGCAGCGTCAACCCCGCGGGGGCCAGCACAGATACGCAGTATTTT
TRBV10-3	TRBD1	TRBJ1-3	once	CAISESATGSGNTIYF	TGTGCCATCAGTGAGTCTGCGACAGGGTCTGGAAACACCATATATTTT
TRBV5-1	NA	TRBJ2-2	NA	CASSPKSRAGQVGELFF	TGCGCCAGCAGCCCGAAGTCGCGTGCGGGGCAGGTCGGGGAGCTGTTTTTT
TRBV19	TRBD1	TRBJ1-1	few	CASSRDRNTEAFF	TGTGCCAGTAGCCGGGACAGGAACACTGAAGCTTTCTTT
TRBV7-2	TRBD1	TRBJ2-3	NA	CASSFRGQGASTQYF	TGTGCCAGCAGCTTTAGGGGACAGGGGGCTTCTACGCAGTATTTT
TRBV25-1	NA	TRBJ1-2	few	CASSRLNNYGYTF	TGTGCCAGCAGTAGACTGAATAACTATGGCTACACCTTC
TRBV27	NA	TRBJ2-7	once	CASRSGWAYEQYF	TGTGCCAGCAGGTCGGGGTGGGCCTACGAGCAGTACTTC
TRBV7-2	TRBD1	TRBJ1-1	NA	CASSFRQGGRAEAFF	TGTGCCAGCAGCTTTAGACAGGGGGGGAGGGCTGAAGCTTTCTTT
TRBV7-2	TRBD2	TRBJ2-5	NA	CASSLSGTSGQETQYF	TGTGCCAGCAGCTTATCCGGGACTAGCGGCCAAGAGACCCAGTACTTC
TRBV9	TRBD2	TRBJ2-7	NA	CASSVGTSGIYNEQYF	TGTGCCAGCAGCGTAGGGACTAGCGGGATCTATAACGAGCAGTACTTC
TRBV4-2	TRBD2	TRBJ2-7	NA	CASSQASLAGGPYEQYF	TGTGCCAGCAGCCAAGCTTCCCTAGCGGGAGGTCCGTACGAGCAGTACTTC
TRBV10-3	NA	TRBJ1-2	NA	CATNGGSSGLGYTF	TGTGCCACCAACGGGGGATCTTCAGGGCTAGGCTACACCTTC